This T cell receptor beta chain was recovered during a study of cytomegalovirus exposure and HLA in healthy donors. Across the whole study: Ancestry clustering placed 81% of roughly 410 genotyped donors in the Caucasian-associated cluster.

Findings of the study overall: As confirmed in vitro, three CMV-associated chains were specific for CMV antigens. It was in a later analysis that TCR association rates were seen to vary by HLA locus, highest for DRB1 and lowest for HLA-C.

As for this clone: Its antigen is not known.

Use of 60 Vbeta and 13 Jbeta primers characterized the PCR. Sequencing used immunoSEQ multiplex PCR; TCRdb keeps in-frame clones, though not all of them. In the table there are some 160,000 clones, over 75% of which are singletons. The CDR3 length is 14 residues. Germline V gene data show CDR1 as SNHLY and CDR2 as FYNNEI. V lost 6 bases, J lost 0 bases, and 11 bases lay in between. The sequencing sample was made of PBMCs. This sequence originates from a man aged 60-69 years in good health and CMV-seronegative. V is TRBV2 and J is TRBJ2-5, with D possibly being TRBD2 (5 bases). CDR3 in amino acids: CASRPDFYQETQYF. As DNA, the CDR3 is TGTGCCAGCAGGCCGGACTTCTACCAAGAGACCCAGTACTTC.